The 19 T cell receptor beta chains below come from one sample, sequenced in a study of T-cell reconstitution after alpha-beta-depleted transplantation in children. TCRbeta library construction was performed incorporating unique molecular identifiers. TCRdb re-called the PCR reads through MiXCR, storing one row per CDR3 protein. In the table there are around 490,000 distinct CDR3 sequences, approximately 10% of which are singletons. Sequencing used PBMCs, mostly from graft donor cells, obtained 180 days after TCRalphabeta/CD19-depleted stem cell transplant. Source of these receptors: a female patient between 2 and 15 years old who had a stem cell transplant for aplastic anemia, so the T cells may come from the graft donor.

The CDR3: CASSLSTGTDTQYF. CDR3 sequence (DNA): TGTGCCAGCAGTTTGTCGACAGGGACAGATACGCAGTATTTT. The V and J genes are TRBV28 and TRBJ2-3, with 7 bases aligning to TRBD1. This CDR3 comprises 14 residues. Germline V CDR1 and CDR2: MDHEN, SYDVKM. V was clipped by 3 bases and J by 3 bases; unmatched bases: 3.

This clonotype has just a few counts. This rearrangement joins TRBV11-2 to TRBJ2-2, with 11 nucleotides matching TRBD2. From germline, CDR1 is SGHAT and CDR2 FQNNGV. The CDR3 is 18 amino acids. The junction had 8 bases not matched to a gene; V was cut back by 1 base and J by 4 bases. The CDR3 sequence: CASSLVDSGRALTGELFF. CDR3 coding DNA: TGTGCCAGCAGCTTAGTCGATAGCGGGAGGGCCCTCACCGGGGAGCTGTTTTTT.

The CDR3 loop is CASTILGDNEQFF. The CDR3 nucleotides are TGTGCCAGCACCATTCTGGGGGACAATGAGCAGTTCTTC. V gene TRBV12-3 or TRBV12-4 combines with J gene TRBJ2-1, with D perhaps TRBD1 or TRBD2 (5 bases each). V lost 7 bases to trimming and J lost 5 bases, with 12 bases between them. The CDR3 runs 13 residues.

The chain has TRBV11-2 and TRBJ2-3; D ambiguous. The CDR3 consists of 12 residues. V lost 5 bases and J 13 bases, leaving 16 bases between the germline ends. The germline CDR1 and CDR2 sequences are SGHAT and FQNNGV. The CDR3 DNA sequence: TGTGCCAGCAGCCAAGAGCAGATACGCAAGTATTTT. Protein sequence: CASSQEQIRKYF.

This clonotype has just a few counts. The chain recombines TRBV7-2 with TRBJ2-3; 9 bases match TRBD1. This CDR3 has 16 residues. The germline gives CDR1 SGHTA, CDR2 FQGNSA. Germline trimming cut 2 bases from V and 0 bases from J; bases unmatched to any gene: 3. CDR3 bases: TGTGCCAGCAGCTTATTCGGGACAGGGAGCACAGATACGCAGTATTTT. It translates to CASSLFGTGSTDTQYF. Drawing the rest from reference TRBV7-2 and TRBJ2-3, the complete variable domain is GAGVSQSPSNKVTEKGKDVELRCDPISGHTALYWYRQSLGQGLEFLIYFQGNSAPDKSGLPSDRFSAERTGGSVSTLTIQRTQQEDSAVYLCASSLFGTGSTDTQYFGPGTRLTVL.

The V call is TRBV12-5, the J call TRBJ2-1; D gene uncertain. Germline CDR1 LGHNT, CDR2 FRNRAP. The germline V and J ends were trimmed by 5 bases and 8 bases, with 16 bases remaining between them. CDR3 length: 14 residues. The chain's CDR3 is CASGTRTENDEQFF. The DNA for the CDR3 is TGTGCTAGTGGTACCCGGACCGAGAACGATGAGCAGTTCTTC.

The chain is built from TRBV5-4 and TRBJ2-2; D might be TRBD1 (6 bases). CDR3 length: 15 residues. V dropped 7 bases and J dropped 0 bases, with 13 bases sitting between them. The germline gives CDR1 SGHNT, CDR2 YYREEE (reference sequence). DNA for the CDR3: TGTGCCAGCGGGGCCGGACAGCCGAACACCGGGGAGCTGTTTTTT. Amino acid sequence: CASGAGQPNTGELFF.

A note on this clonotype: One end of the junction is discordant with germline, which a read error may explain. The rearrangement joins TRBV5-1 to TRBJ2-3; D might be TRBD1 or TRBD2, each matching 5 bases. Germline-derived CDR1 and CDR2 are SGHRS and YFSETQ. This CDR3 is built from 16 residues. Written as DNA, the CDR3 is TGCGCCAGCACAGGGACCTACTCTTCTAGCACAGGTACGCAGTATTTT. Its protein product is CASTGTYSSSTGTQYF.

The CDR3 protein is CASSVGPPGSYEQYF. CDR3 in DNA: TGTGCCAGCAGCGTAGGACCACCCGGTTCCTACGAGCAGTACTTC. V usage is TRBV7-3 and J usage is TRBJ2-7; unclear D gene. The CDR3 runs 15 residues. Trimming cost V 5 bases and J 1 base, with 15 bases left between them. Germline CDR1 and CDR2: SGHTA and FQGTGA. The variable domain in full, with the rest retrieved from reference TRBV7-3 and TRBJ2-7, is GAGVSQTPSNKVTEKGKYVELRCDPISGHTALYWYRQSLGQGPEFLIYFQGTGAADDSGLPNDRFFAVRPEGSVSTLKIQRTERGDSAVYLCASSVGPPGSYEQYFGPGTRLTVT.

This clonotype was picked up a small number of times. CDR3 region: CASTGGISTNEKLFF. The CDR3 DNA sequence: TGTGCCAGCACCGGTGGTATTTCAACTAATGAAAAACTGTTTTTT. V gene TRBV6-5 combines with J gene TRBJ1-4; no clear D. Per germline, CDR1 MNHEY and CDR2 SVGAGI. The V gene lost 7 bases and the J gene lost 0 bases, with 12 bases spanning the gap. This CDR3 has 15 residues.

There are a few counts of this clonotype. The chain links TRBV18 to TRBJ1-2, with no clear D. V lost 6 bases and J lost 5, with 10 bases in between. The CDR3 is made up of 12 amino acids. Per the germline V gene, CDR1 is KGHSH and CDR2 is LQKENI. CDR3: CASSGWQYGYTF. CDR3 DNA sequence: TGTGCCAGCTCCGGGTGGCAGTATGGCTACACCTTC.

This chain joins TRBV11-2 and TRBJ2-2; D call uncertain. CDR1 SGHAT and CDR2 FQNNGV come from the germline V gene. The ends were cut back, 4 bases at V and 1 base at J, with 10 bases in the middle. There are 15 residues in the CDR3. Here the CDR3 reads CASSSPTENTGELFF. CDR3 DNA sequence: TGTGCCAGCAGCTCCCCGACTGAGAACACCGGGGAGCTGTTTTTT. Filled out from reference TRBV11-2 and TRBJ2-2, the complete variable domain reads EAGVAQSPRYKIIEKRQSVAFWCNPISGHATLYWYQQILGQGPKLLIQFQNNGVVDDSQLPKDRFSAERLKGVDSTLKIQPAKLEDSAVYLCASSSPTENTGELFFGEGSRLTVL.

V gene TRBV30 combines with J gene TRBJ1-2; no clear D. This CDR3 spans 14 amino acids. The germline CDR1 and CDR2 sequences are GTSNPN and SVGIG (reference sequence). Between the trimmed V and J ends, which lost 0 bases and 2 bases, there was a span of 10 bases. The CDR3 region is CAWSVRSGNYGYTF. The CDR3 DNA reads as TGTGCCTGGAGTGTACGATCCGGGAACTATGGCTACACCTTC.

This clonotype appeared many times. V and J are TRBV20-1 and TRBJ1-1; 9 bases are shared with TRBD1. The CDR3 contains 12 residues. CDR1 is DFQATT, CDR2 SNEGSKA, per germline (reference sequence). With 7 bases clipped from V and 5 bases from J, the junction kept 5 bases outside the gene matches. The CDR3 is CSGRQGGTEAFF. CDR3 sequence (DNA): TGCAGTGGTCGACAGGGGGGTACTGAAGCTTTCTTT.

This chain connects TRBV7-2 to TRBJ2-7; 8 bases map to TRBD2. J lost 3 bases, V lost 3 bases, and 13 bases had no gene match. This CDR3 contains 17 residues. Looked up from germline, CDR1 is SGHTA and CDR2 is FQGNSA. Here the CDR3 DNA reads TGTGCCAGCAGCTTCCCCGGCTATAGCGGGAAGATCTACGAGCAGTACGTC. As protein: CASSFPGYSGKIYEQYV.

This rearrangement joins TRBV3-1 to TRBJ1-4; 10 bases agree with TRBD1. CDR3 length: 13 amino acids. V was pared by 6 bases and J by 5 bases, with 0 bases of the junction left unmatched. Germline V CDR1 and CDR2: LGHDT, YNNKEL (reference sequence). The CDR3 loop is CASRGQGNEKLFF. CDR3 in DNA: TGTGCCAGCAGGGGACAGGGGAATGAAAAACTGTTTTTT.

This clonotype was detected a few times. The CDR3 region is CSVDVIADSGNTIYF. The DNA of the CDR3 is TGCAGCGTTGATGTAATCGCCGATTCTGGAAACACCATATATTTT. The chain is built from TRBV29-1 and TRBJ1-3; no definite D call. The CDR3 consists of 15 residues. Trimming removed 3 bases at V and 1 base at J, with 13 bases between. From germline, CDR1 is SQVTM and CDR2 ANQGSEA.

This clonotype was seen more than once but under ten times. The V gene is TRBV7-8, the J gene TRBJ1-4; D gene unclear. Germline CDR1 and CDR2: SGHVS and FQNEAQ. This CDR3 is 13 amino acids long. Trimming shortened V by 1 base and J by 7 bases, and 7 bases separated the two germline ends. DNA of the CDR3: TGTGCCAGCAGCTTAGTGTCGGGTGAAAAACTGTTTTTT. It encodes CASSLVSGEKLFF.

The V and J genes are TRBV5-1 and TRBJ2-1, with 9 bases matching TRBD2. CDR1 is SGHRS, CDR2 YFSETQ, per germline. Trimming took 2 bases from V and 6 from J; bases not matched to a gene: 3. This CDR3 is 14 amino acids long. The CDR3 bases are TGCGCCAGCAGCTTCAGGACTAGCGTCAATGAGCAGTTCTTC. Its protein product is CASSFRTSVNEQFF.